One sample yielded the 5 T cell receptor beta chains listed below, sequenced in a study of identical twins. Each CDR3 protein gets one entry after TCRdb re-called the 5' RACE reads with MiXCR. The table shows some 240,000 distinct CDR3 sequences, with roughly 8.7% occurring only once. Another study also made use of these data, one on yellow fever vaccine responses in identical twins.

The source material was CD8+ T cells sorted from blood. The receptors shown here come from a young woman in good health.

This clonotype was seen at least ten times. This chain links TRBV5-1 with TRBJ2-2, with D unresolved. Germline loops: CDR1 SGHRS, CDR2 YFSETQ. The CDR3 has 12 amino acids. Trimming left V 1 base short and J 6 bases short, with 4 bases between. For the CDR3, the DNA is TGCGCCAGCAGCTTGTTCCCCGGGGAGCTGTTTTTT. As protein: CASSLFPGELFF. Filled out from reference TRBV5-1 and TRBJ2-2, the complete variable domain reads KAGVTQTPRYLIKTRGQQVTLSCSPISGHRSVSWYQQTPGQGLQFLFEYFSETQRNKGNFPGRFSGRQFSNSRSEMNVSTLELGDSALYLCASSLFPGELFFGEGSRLTVL.

The chain links TRBV18 to TRBJ2-5; 9 nucleotides align to TRBD2. The length of the CDR3 is 17 residues. Germline V lookup: CDR1 KGHSH, CDR2 LQKENI. J was trimmed by 1 base and V by 3 bases; bases with no gene match: 9. For the CDR3, the DNA is TGTGCCAGCTCACCTCGAGTAGCGGGGGTCATCCAAGAGACCCAGTACTTC. This sequence encodes CASSPRVAGVIQETQYF.

The genes are TRBV9 and TRBJ1-5; D unresolved. The CDR3 is made up of 13 amino acids. Germline V gene sequence: CDR1 SGDLS, CDR2 YYNGEE. V lost 4 bases to trimming and J lost 9 bases, with 14 bases between them. The CDR3 coding sequence is TGTGCCAGCAGCCCCGGTTTCGAGGCGCCCCAGCATTTT. As protein: CASSPGFEAPQHF.

In its sample, this clonotype was seen a few times. V usage is TRBV6-2 or TRBV6-3 and J usage is TRBJ1-5, with 7 bases that match TRBD1. Germline values: CDR1 MNHEY, CDR2 SVGEGT. The CDR3 loop spans 17 amino acids. With 4 bases clipped from V and 5 bases from J, the junction kept 14 bases outside the gene matches. DNA of the CDR3: TGTGCCAGCAGTTCCGGCGGTTATGACAGGGAAGATCAGCCCCAGCATTTT. It encodes CASSSGGYDREDQPQHF.

This clonotype showed up many times. The chain couples TRBV7-2 to TRBJ2-5; a possible D gene is TRBD2 (6 bases). This CDR3 has 16 amino acids. Germline V gene lookup returns CDR1 SGHTA and CDR2 FQGNSA. Trimming took 3 bases from V and 4 from J, leaving 18 bases between them. Here the CDR3 DNA reads TGTGCCAGCAGCTTGACTTGGACGGGAGTCGGAGAGACCCAGTACTTC. It encodes CASSLTWTGVGETQYF.